These 9 T cell receptor beta chains originate from one sample sequenced in a study of blood T cells in healthy people across ages. A J-beta primer mix and a sample-barcoded 5' primer were used in a second PCR of about 7 to 12 cycles. TCRdb processed the 5' RACE reads anew with MiXCR; each CDR3 protein has one entry. This table holds over 950,000 distinct CDR3 sequences, less than 45% found once. Specimen: blood. These receptors came from a man between 18 and 35 years old in good health.

The sample holds a few counts of this clonotype. CDR3 sequence: CSVERNREAFF. CDR3 DNA: TGCAGCGTTGAGCGCAACAGGGAAGCTTTCTTT. This chain uses TRBV29-1 with TRBJ1-1; a weak D match, TRBD1 (5 bases). Trimming pared 3 bases from V and 8 bases from J, leaving 10 bases between. CDR1 is SQVTM, CDR2 ANQGSEA, per germline. The CDR3 loop spans 11 amino acids. The full variable domain, rest sourced from reference TRBV29-1 and TRBJ1-1, is SAVISQKPSRDICQRGTSLTIQCQVDSQVTMMFWYRQQPGQSLTLIATANQGSEATYESGFVIDKFPISRPNLTFSTLTVSNMSPEDSSIYLCSVERNREAFFGQGTRLTVV.

This clonotype was observed a few times. The rearrangement uses TRBV10-3 and TRBJ2-1; 9 bases are a match to TRBD1. With V trimmed by 2 bases and J by 5 bases, 4 bases remained unmatched. The CDR3 runs to 15 residues. Germline-derived CDR1 and CDR2 are ENHRY and SYGVKD. In DNA, the CDR3 is TGTGCCATCAGTGAGGGGGACAGGGTCCACAATGAGCAGTTCTTC. Translating it yields CAISEGDRVHNEQFF.

This clonotype was observed a handful of times. The chain uses TRBV27 and TRBJ2-3; 10 bases map to TRBD2. This CDR3 spans 17 amino acids. The V gene end was trimmed by 5 bases and the J gene end by 3 bases; junction bases not matched to a gene: 11. Germline CDR1 MNHEY, CDR2 SMNVEV (reference sequence). The CDR3 reads CASSPRPLAGETDTQYF. The CDR3 DNA reads as TGTGCCAGCAGTCCGCGACCTCTAGCGGGGGAAACAGATACGCAGTATTTT.

This clonotype was picked up a small number of times. The chain combines TRBV11-2 with TRBJ2-5; perhaps TRBD2 as D (6 bases). This CDR3 comprises 12 residues. V was cut by 1 base and J by 11 bases, with 11 bases left in between. Looked up from germline, CDR1 is SGHAT and CDR2 is FQNNGV. The CDR3 sequence: CASSLVPREQYF. The DNA for the CDR3 is TGTGCCAGCAGCTTAGTCCCCCGGGAGCAGTACTTC.

The table lists this clonotype with a few counts. V usage is TRBV25-1 and J usage is TRBJ1-6; D is perhaps TRBD1 (5 bases). V lost 1 base to trimming and J lost 6 bases, with 13 bases between them. CDR1 and CDR2 from the germline V gene are MGHDK and SYGVNS. The CDR3 runs 16 residues. CDR3 in DNA: TGTGCCAGCAGTGAATTCACAGGAGAGATTAATTCACCCCTCCACTTT. Its protein product is CASSEFTGEINSPLHF.

This clonotype was picked up a small number of times. The V gene is TRBV27, the J gene TRBJ1-5; D is perhaps TRBD1 (5 bases). Germline lookup yields CDR1 MNHEY and CDR2 SMNVEV (reference sequence). The CDR3 runs 13 residues. V was clipped by 6 bases and J by 1 base, with 7 bases between them. This CDR3 reads CASSGASNQPQHF. The CDR3 DNA sequence: TGTGCCAGCAGCGGGGCGAGCAATCAGCCCCAGCATTTT.

V is TRBV5-1 and J is TRBJ1-1; D might be TRBD1 (5 bases). Per germline, CDR1 SGHRS and CDR2 YFSETQ. There are 14 residues in the CDR3. V gave up 2 bases and J gave up 3 bases, with 11 bases separating them. The CDR3 spells CASSLPGLDTEAFF. CDR3 coding DNA: TGCGCCAGCAGCTTACCAGGGTTGGACACTGAAGCTTTCTTT.

This clonotype has just a few counts. The chain employs TRBV7-2 and TRBJ1-2; the D is unclear. Trimming took off 1 base at V and 2 bases at J, with 11 bases between the two ends. CDR3 size: 15 residues. The germline CDR1 and CDR2 sequences are SGHTA and FQGNSA. CDR3 sequence: CASSLVHATNYGYTF. The CDR3, as DNA: TGTGCCAGCAGCTTAGTCCACGCCACGAACTATGGCTACACCTTC.

This clonotype showed up many times. This chain joins TRBV12-3 or TRBV12-4 and TRBJ2-5; 8 bases align to TRBD1. CDR3 length equals 13 residues. The ends lost 3 bases at V and 5 bases at J; junction bases unmatched: 2. CDR3 DNA sequence: TGTGCCAGCAGTTTCAGGGGGCTCGAGACCCAGTACTTC. It yields the protein CASSFRGLETQYF.